This TCR beta chain comes out of a study of cytomegalovirus exposure and HLA in healthy donors. 13 Jbeta primers and 60 Vbeta primers were used for the PCR. Clones were read by immunoSEQ multiplex PCR, and TCRdb kept only the in-frame ones, dropping some. Among about 130,000 clones listed, 65% to 80% were seen once. Study-wide points: Many donors shared some public TCRs, even though most TCR sequences were rare. It was reportedly the case that the classifier diagnosed cytomegalovirus status with high specificity and sensitivity. TCR beta V- and J-gene trimming was later associated with a missense DCLRE1C variant.

A note on this clone: Antigen unknown.

Germline trimming cut 5 bases from V and 0 bases from J; bases unmatched to any gene: 4. CDR1 is SGHVS and CDR2 is FQNEAQ in the germline V gene. The CDR3 is 17 amino acids. The clonotype comes from a male donor in good health and CMV-seropositive. Input material: PBMCs. This chain connects TRBV7-8 to TRBJ2-2; 12 bases are a match to TRBD2. CDR3 nucleotides: TGTGCCAGCAGCCGACGGACTAGCGGGACGAACACCGGGGAGCTGTTTTTT. Translated: CASSRRTSGTNTGELFF.